What follows describes a single T cell receptor (beta chain). Antigen specificity is unknown. The germline V gene encodes CDR1 MNHNY and CDR2 SVGAGI (reference sequence). V was clipped by 11 bases and J by 3 bases, with 19 bases between them. This CDR3 has 14 residues. This sample stems from a study of T cell repertoires in cytomegalovirus infection. About the research overall: CMV infection and matching HLA type were both indicated by public TCR beta signatures. Study conclusions and caveats: Frequencies of public TCR beta families were cumulated, and this identified carriers of CMV plus the relevant HLA. Clonotypes of TCR beta that were HLA-C-restricted and CMV-specific dominated the ex vivo response.

TCRdb redid the calling of the reads with MiXCR, one entry per CDR3 protein. The table has 350,000 to 500,000 distinct CDR3 sequences, approximately 30% seen once. Sequencing used PBMCs. This clonotype was sampled from a human donor in good health (CMV status not recorded). Some clones in this sample may be carry-over from other donors' samples. The V call is TRBV6-6, the J call TRBJ1-1; possible D gene TRBD1, 5 bases. The CDR3 here is CARTPLMGDTEAFF. For the CDR3, the DNA is TGTGCCCGCACCCCCCTTATGGGGGACACTGAAGCTTTCTTT.